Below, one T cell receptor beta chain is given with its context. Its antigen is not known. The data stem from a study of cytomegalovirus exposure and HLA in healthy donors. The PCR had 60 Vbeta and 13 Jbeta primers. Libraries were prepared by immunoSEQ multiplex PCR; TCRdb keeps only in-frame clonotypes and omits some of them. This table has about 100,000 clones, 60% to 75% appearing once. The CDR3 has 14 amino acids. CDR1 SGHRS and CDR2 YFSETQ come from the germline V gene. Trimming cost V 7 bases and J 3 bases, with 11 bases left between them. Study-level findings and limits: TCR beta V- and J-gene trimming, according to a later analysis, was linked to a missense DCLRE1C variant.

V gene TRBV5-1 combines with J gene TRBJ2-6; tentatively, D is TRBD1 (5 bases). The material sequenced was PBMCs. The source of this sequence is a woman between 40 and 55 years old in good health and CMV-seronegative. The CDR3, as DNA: TGCGCCAGCTCCAGGGTGGGTGGGGCCAACGTCCTGACTTTC. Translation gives CASSRVGGANVLTF.